This T cell receptor beta chain was captured in a study of cytomegalovirus exposure and HLA in healthy donors. Study-level findings and limits: A later analysis by the authors found several of the most significant clusters apparently linked to common viral pathogens. Reportedly, cytomegalovirus status was diagnosed with high sensitivity and specificity.

A multiplex PCR was run with 60 Vbeta primers and 13 Jbeta primers. Repertoires were generated with immunoSEQ multiplex PCR, while TCRdb's copy carries only in-frame clones and drops some. The table for this sample gives 70,000 to 85,000 clones. Details on this clone: Its target is unknown.

Per germline, CDR1 SGHTA and CDR2 FQGNSA. V gave up 4 bases and J gave up 2 bases, with 4 bases separating them. The length of the CDR3 is 12 residues. The TCR originated in a female donor in good health and CMV-seropositive. The sample comprised PBMCs. The chain recombines TRBV7-2 with TRBJ2-3; D is ambiguous. This chain's CDR3 is CASSYYTDTQYF. CDR3 in DNA: TGTGCCAGCAGCTACTACACAGATACGCAGTATTTT.